These 29 T cell receptor delta chains share one sample of origin, sequenced in a study of γδ T cells in repeated Plasmodium falciparum infection. Vgamma9/Vdelta2+ and Vdelta2-negative gammadelta T cells were flow-sorted from PBMC for bulk sequencing. TCRdb used CATT to re-call clones from the multiplex PCR reads. This sample has 93,000 or so delta-chain clones, with roughly 0.98% found just once. Sequenced: gamma-delta T cells from blood. The receptors were sampled from a pool of human donors (malaria-infected and uninfected, not separated).

This clone showed up just a few times. The protein TCRdb gives is from a much larger clone and does not agree with this DNA's translation at residue 3, likely a read error; the protein shown here comes from the DNA. V gene TRDV1 combines with J gene TRDJ1, with TRDD3 identical over 9 bases. The J gene is absent in TCRdb and was assigned here via DNA matching to germline. The CDR3 extends over 21 amino acids. Germline CDR1 and CDR2: TSWWSYY and QGS. In DNA form, the CDR3 reads TGTGCTCCTGGGGAACTGAGGCCTTATTGGGGGATATGGGAGTACACCGATAAACTCATCTTT. Residues: CAPGELRPYWGIWEYTDKLIF.

Details on this clone: The protein TCRdb lists belongs to a much larger clone and differs from this DNA's translation at residue 12, which points to a read error; the protein shown is made from the DNA. V gene TRDV2 combines with J gene TRDJ2; D possibly corresponds to TRDD3 (6 bases). TCRdb does not report a J gene; here it was assigned by matching the DNA to germline references. Germline CDR1 GEAIGNYY, CDR2 EKD. Deletions cut 0 bases from V and 4 bases from J, with 29 bases between. CDR3 length: 21 residues. DNA for the CDR3: TGTGCCTGTGACACCGTCATCCGGGAACCAGGGGGGAGCTGGGCGACAGCACAACTCTTCTTT. This encodes CACDTVIREPGGSWATAQLFF.

This clone was observed a few times. A read error likely explains why the TCRdb protein, taken from a much larger clone, differs from this DNA's translation at residue 14; the protein shown is translated from the DNA. V gene TRDV1 combines with J gene TRDJ1, with 8 bases matching TRDD3. The CDR3 contains 26 residues. V gave up 2 bases and J gave up 0 bases; unmatched junction bases: 35. Germline CDR1 is TSWWSYY and CDR2 is QGS. CDR3 nucleotide sequence: TGTGCTCTTGGGGAAGCTAAAGGTCTCCTGGGTACACAGGCGATACTGGGGGCTGTTAACACCGATAAACTCATCTTT. Protein: CALGEAKGLLGTQAILGAVNTDKLIF.

This clone was seen a few times. For this DNA, TCRdb reports the protein of a much larger clone, which diverges at residue 17, most likely from a read error; the protein presented here is translated directly from the DNA. The V gene is TRDV1, the J gene TRDJ1, with D tentatively TRDD2 or TRDD3 (6 bases each). The J gene, absent from TCRdb, was called here by matching the DNA to germline. The ends were cut back, 2 bases at V and 0 bases at J, with 37 bases in the middle. The germline CDR1 and CDR2 sequences are TSWWSYY and QGS. This CDR3 has 24 amino acids. The CDR3 DNA reads TGTGCTCTTGGGGAAACGGGCCTTCCCAAACGTGGAGGGGATCCACCCGTAAACACCGATAAACTCATCTTT. This sequence encodes CALGETGLPKRGGDPPVNTDKLIF.

Ten or more counts support this clone. TCRdb pairs this DNA with a much larger clone's protein that differs at residue 11, likely a read error; the protein shown was translated from the DNA. The rearrangement uses TRDV1 and TRDJ1; D gene uncertain. This CDR3 is built from 17 residues. With 0 bases removed from V and 1 base from J, the gap between germline ends came to 15 bases. Germline CDR1 TSWWSYY, CDR2 QGS. In DNA, the CDR3 is TGTGCTCTTGGGGAACTCGCCAGGGGCCCGGGCACCGATAAACTCATCTTT. Its protein product is CALGELARGPGTDKLIF.

For this clone: A read error likely explains why the TCRdb protein, taken from a much larger clone, differs from this DNA's translation at residue 9; the protein shown is translated from the DNA. This chain joins TRDV2 and TRDJ1; TRDD3 agrees at 8 bases. Here the J gene came from matching the DNA to germline, since TCRdb omits it. The CDR3 has 18 amino acids. V was pared by 0 bases and J by 0 bases, with 11 bases of the junction left unmatched. Germline CDR1 is GEAIGNYY and CDR2 is EKD. The CDR3 protein is CACDTGLGGTPYTDKLIF. For the CDR3, the DNA is TGTGCCTGTGACACCGGACTGGGGGGTACTCCCTACACCGATAAACTCATCTTT.

This clone has only a few counts. Only one base separates this from a far larger clonotype, so it likely reflects a read error. The same CDR3 also results from other DNA sequences found in this sample. The chain is built from TRDV1 and TRDJ1; 12 bases agree with TRDD3. The J gene was not available in TCRdb and was assigned here by matching the DNA to germline segments. The CDR3 spans 24 residues. V shed 4 bases, J shed 3 bases, and the junction held 30 bases outside the gene matches. Germline V gene data show CDR1 as TSWWSYY and CDR2 as QGS. As DNA, the CDR3 is TGTGCTCTTGGGGCTACCCAATTCCTACCAGTCCTTTATACTGGGGGATACCTCGCCGATAAACTCATCTTT. Translation: CALGATQFLPVLYTGGYLADKLIF.

About this clone: The TCRdb record carries a much larger clone's protein, which differs from this DNA's translation at residue 14; a read error is the likely cause, and the protein listed here is the DNA translation. TRDV2 is the V gene, and the J gene was not called; the table assigns TRDD3, which was not confirmed against the DNA. Germline V gene sequence: CDR1 GEAIGNYY, CDR2 EKD. This CDR3 has 16 amino acids. For the CDR3, the DNA is TGTGCCTGTGACGACATTACTGGGGGATACACCGATAAACACATCTTT. It translates to CACDDITGGYTDKHIF.

This clone was counted a few times. The mismatch at residue 13 between this DNA's translation and the TCRdb protein of a much larger clone likely reflects a read error; the protein shown is translated from the DNA. V and J are TRDV1 and TRDJ1; D ambiguous. The CDR3 consists of 16 residues. CDR1 and CDR2 from the germline V gene are TSWWSYY and QGS. The CDR3 loop reads CALGEREVWDTDRLIF. For the CDR3, the DNA is TGTGCTCTTGGGGAACGGGAGGTTTGGGACACCGATAGACTCATCTTT.

Worth noting for this clone: One base away lies a much larger clone, so this may be a sequencing read error. The J gene is TRDJ1, the V gene TRDV1, with D perhaps TRDD3 (6 bases). Between the trimmed V and J ends, which lost 4 bases and 8 bases, there was a span of 17 bases. CDR1 and CDR2 (germline): TSWWSYY, QGS. The CDR3 length is 14 residues. CDR3 DNA: TGTGCTCTTGGGGGTCTCTCTTGGGGGGCCAAACTCATCTTT. Protein: CALGGLSWGAKLIF.

With regard to this clone: This probably arose from a read error, given a far larger clone one base away. Other DNA sequences in the same sample also yield this CDR3. No J gene was named, though the V gene is TRDV2; TRDD3 reflects the table's D call only, with no check against the DNA. This CDR3 has 16 amino acids. CDR1 is GEAIGNYY, CDR2 EKD, per germline. The CDR3 DNA is TGTGCCTGTGACGGGGTGACCCGATCCAACACCGATAAGCTCATCTTT. Protein product: CACDGVTRSNTDKLIF.

In this sample, this clone turned up many times. The V gene is TRDV2, the J gene TRDJ1; 12 nucleotides agree with TRDD3. V was clipped by 0 bases and J by 3 bases; unmatched bases: 10. CDR3 length equals 18 residues. Germline V gene lookup returns CDR1 GEAIGNYY and CDR2 EKD. The CDR3 region is CACDTKEAGGYASDKLIF. The CDR3, as DNA: TGTGCCTGTGACACCAAGGAGGCTGGGGGATACGCCTCCGATAAACTCATCTTT.

Remarks on this clone: The protein TCRdb gives is from a much larger clone and does not agree with this DNA's translation at residue 12, likely a read error; the protein shown here comes from the DNA. The V call is TRDV1, the J call TRDJ4; the match to TRDD3 covers 11 bases. Germline matching of the DNA provided the J gene here, since TCRdb leaves it blank. The CDR3 sequence is 18 residues long. CDR1 is TSWWSYY and CDR2 is QGS in the germline V gene. Trimming at V came to 2 bases and at J to 0 bases, leaving 11 bases not matched to a gene. Here the CDR3 reads CALGEKIQLGDRARPLIF. CDR3 coding DNA: TGTGCTCTTGGGGAAAAGATTCAACTGGGGGATAGGGCCAGACCCCTGATCTTT.

This clone has more than one count but fewer than ten. TCRdb's entry gives the protein of a much larger clone, which mismatches this DNA's translation at residue 17, likely from a read error; the protein reported here is translated from the DNA. The J gene went uncalled, whereas the V gene is TRDV2; TRDD3 is taken as the D call from the table, unchecked against the DNA. Germline V gives CDR1 GEAIGNYY, CDR2 EKD. The CDR3 covers 19 residues. CDR3 coding DNA: TGTGCCTGTGACACCCTCGTACTGGGGGATAGGGGAGACACCGATAAACACATCTTT. The encoded protein is CACDTLVLGDRGDTDKHIF.

This clone was observed a handful of times. The protein that TCRdb holds for this DNA derives from a much larger clone and differs from the translated DNA at residue 6, which likely indicates a read error; the protein shown here is translated from the DNA. The chain recombines TRDV2 with TRDJ1, with 8 nucleotides matching TRDD3. Because TCRdb records no J gene, it was assigned here through a match of the DNA to germline. Germline assignment: CDR1 GEAIGNYY and CDR2 EKD. After removal of 0 bases from V and 0 bases from J, the junction contained 11 bases not matched to a gene. This CDR3 comprises 18 residues. The CDR3 DNA follows: TGTGCCTGTGACACCGCGGATACTGGGGGCCCAAACACCGATAAACTCATCTTT. It specifies CACDTADTGGPNTDKLIF.

A few counts support this clone. This DNA's translation and the protein TCRdb lists, from a much larger clone, do not match at residue 19, likely due to a read error; the protein shown is translated from the DNA. The rearrangement joins TRDV1 to TRDJ1; 10 bases map to TRDD3. This CDR3 spans 20 amino acids. The germline gives CDR1 TSWWSYY, CDR2 QGS. The CDR3 spells CALGELPPLGDAQKADKLTF. CDR3 DNA sequence: TGTGCTCTTGGGGAACTACCCCCACTGGGGGATGCTCAAAAAGCCGATAAACTCACCTTT.

Comments on this clone: This sequence is one base from a far larger clone and is likely a read error. The same CDR3 also results from other DNA sequences found in this sample. The chain recombines TRDV2 with TRDJ1, with 11 positions matching TRDD3. The J gene, absent from TCRdb, was called here by matching the DNA to germline. The CDR3 is 20 amino acids. Germline values: CDR1 GEAIGNYY, CDR2 EKD. J lost 3 bases, V lost 3 bases, and 20 bases had no gene match. CDR3 loop: CACDPLYVTGGYTSSDKLIF. As DNA, the CDR3 is TGTGCCTGTGACCCGCTTTACGTTACTGGGGGATATACTTCATCCGATAAACTCATCTTT.

This clone came up many times. A far larger clone is off by one base, so a read error is likely. Other DNA sequences in this sample translate to the same CDR3. V and J are TRDV2 and TRDJ2; 9 bases agree with TRDD3. Germline V gene data show CDR1 as GEAIGNYY and CDR2 as EKD. J was trimmed by 8 bases and V by 1 base; bases with no gene match: 13. The CDR3 runs 17 residues. The CDR3 protein is CACDTVGDTRATAQLFF. Written as DNA, the CDR3 is TGTGCCTGTGACACAGTAGGGGATACGCGGGCGACGGCACAACTCTTCTTT.

Details on this clone: A far larger clone lies a single base away; this is likely a read error. This sample includes further DNA sequences coding for the same CDR3. CDR3 sequence (DNA): TGTGCCTGTGACACCGGTGGGATGGGTACCGATAAACTCATCTTC. It yields the protein CACDTGGMGTDKLIF. No J gene was assigned, while the V gene was called as TRDV2; the D call of TRDD3 is as the table states it, not checked on the DNA. CDR1 GEAIGNYY and CDR2 EKD come from the germline V gene. The CDR3 sequence is 15 residues long.

This clone has only a few counts. The amino acid sequence in TCRdb belongs to a much larger clone and departs from this DNA's translation at residue 6, likely a sequencing read error; the sequence shown is translated from the DNA. The chain is built from TRDV1 and TRDJ1, with 11 bases aligning to TRDD3. TCRdb leaves out the J gene; it was filled in here by matching the DNA to germline. The CDR3 is made up of 25 amino acids. Germline CDR1 and CDR2: TSWWSYY and QGS. Unmatched junction bases numbered 31, after V lost 4 bases and J lost 0 bases. CDR3 amino acids: CALGGPVSVSVTLLLGDRYTDKLIF. The CDR3 region has the DNA TGTGCTCTTGGGGGTCCCGTGAGCGTGAGCGTGACGCTCTTACTGGGGGATAGGTACACCGATAAACTCATCTTT.

A note on this clone: A read error is the likely source, as a far larger clone sits one nucleotide away. Other DNA sequences in the same sample also yield this CDR3. V gene TRDV2 was called; the J gene was not; TRDD3, the table's D call, lacks a check against the DNA. CDR1 is GEAIGNYY and CDR2 is EKD in the germline V gene. There are 19 residues in the CDR3. The CDR3 spells CACDTVGVLVGDTPDKLIF. The CDR3 DNA follows: TGTGCCTGTGACACCGTGGGCGTACTGGTGGGGGATACGCCCGATAAACTCATCTTC.

This clone was detected a few times. Since a far larger clone is one base different, this is likely a read error. Other DNA variants within this sample encode the same CDR3. The J segment was not called; the V segment is TRDV1; the table's D call TRDD3 went unverified against the DNA. The CDR3 runs 22 residues. The germline CDR1 and CDR2 sequences are TSWWSYY and QGS. The CDR3 spells CALGIRNVRPTLLGDLRGKLIF. The CDR3 DNA reads TGTGCTCTTGGGATTCGCAACGTCCGTCCTACCTTACTGGGGGACCTAAGAGGTAAGCTCATCTTT.

This clone was observed a handful of times. A far more abundant clone sits one base away, making this likely a read error. The sample has other DNA sequences that encode this CDR3 too. The V segment is TRDV2, and no J call was made. Germline V gene data show CDR1 as GEAIGNYY and CDR2 as EKD. This CDR3 has 14 residues. The CDR3 bases are TGTGCCTGTGACACAGTAATGTCGGGATCTGAACTCATCTTC. As protein: CACDTVMSGSELIF.

This clone was seen more than once but under ten times. TCRdb shows a much larger clone's protein in place of this DNA's translation, and the two differ at residue 9, likely through a read error; the protein shown is translated from the DNA. This chain links TRDV1 with TRDJ1, with 9 bases lining up with TRDD3. The germline gives CDR1 TSWWSYY, CDR2 QGS. This CDR3 has 26 amino acids. V lost 2 bases and J lost 1; bases outside the gene matches: 35. In nucleotides, the CDR3 is TGTGCTCTTGGGGAAGCGGGGCCTCCCTACGGGAGGAGTACTGGGGGACCCCGTTGGGTCACCGATAAACTCATCTTT. Amino acids: CALGEAGPPYGRSTGGPRWVTDKLIF.

This clone appeared many times. Translating this DNA gives a protein that differs at residue 19 from the TCRdb one, which belongs to a much larger clone; a read error is likely, and the protein shown is this translation. The rearrangement joins TRDV1 to TRDJ1; possibly TRDD2 or TRDD3 for D (9 bases each). The ends were cut back, 3 bases at V and 10 bases at J, with 42 bases in the middle. The CDR3 is 22 residues long. CDR1 and CDR2 (germline): TSWWSYY, QGS. CDR3 coding DNA: TGTGCTCTTGGGGACCCCTGCCACCTTCCTACCCCATGGGGGATATTAGGGGAGGCACTCATCTTT. This codes for CALGDPCHLPTPWGILGEALIF.

Points on this clone: A far more abundant clone sits one base away, making this likely a read error. The same CDR3 also results from other DNA sequences found in this sample. The rearrangement joins TRDV2 to TRDJ2; maybe TRDD3 (6 bases). In the absence of a J gene in TCRdb, the DNA was matched to germline to assign it here. Trimming removed 0 bases at V and 4 bases at J, with 20 bases between. Germline V CDR1 and CDR2: GEAIGNYY, EKD. The CDR3 is made up of 18 amino acids. CDR3 in DNA: TGTGCCTGTGACACCCTTGAGGGGGACGGTCACTCGACAGCACAACTCTTCTTT. Translating it yields CACDTLEGDGHSTAQLFF.

Remarks on this clone: A far larger clone is a single base away, which makes a read error likely. This sample also contains other DNA sequences that code for the same CDR3. The V gene reported is TRDV1; the J gene is uncalled; whether TRDD3, the table's D call, matches the DNA was not checked. Germline lookup yields CDR1 TSWWSYY and CDR2 QGS. The CDR3 has 18 amino acids. Here the CDR3 DNA reads TGTGCTCTTGGGGAACTCCCGGGGCTACTGGGGGACAACGATAAGCTCATCTTT. Protein sequence: CALGELPGLLGDNDKLIF.

This clone was counted only a few times. One base separates it from a far larger clone, so it is likely a read error. Other DNA sequences from this sample encode an identical CDR3 as well. V and J are TRDV2 and TRDJ1, with D perhaps matching TRDD3 (6 bases). No J segment appears in TCRdb, so it was assigned here by matching the sequence to germline. The CDR3 runs to 15 residues. The V gene's germline CDR1 is GEAIGNYY and CDR2 EKD. CDR3 loop: CACDAGDPKDDKLIF. CDR3 DNA: TGCGCCTGTGACGCTGGGGACCCCAAGGACGATAAACTCATCTTT.

As to this clone: The TCRdb record carries a much larger clone's protein, which differs from this DNA's translation at residue 12; a read error is the likely cause, and the protein listed here is the DNA translation. The V gene is TRDV2, the J gene TRDJ3; TRDD3 might be the D (5 bases). Because TCRdb records no J gene, it was assigned here through a match of the DNA to germline. This CDR3 has 16 residues. Per the germline V gene, CDR1 is GEAIGNYY and CDR2 is EKD. The CDR3 region is CACDTLGSWDTQQMFF. The CDR3, as DNA: TGTGCCTGTGACACGCTCGGCTCCTGGGACACCCAACAGATGTTTTTC.